The rows below give T cell receptor beta chains drawn from one sample of a study of T cell repertoires in cytomegalovirus infection. These receptors have no identified antigens. From the reads, TCRdb called clonotypes with MiXCR, one entry per CDR3 protein. The sample lists fewer than 1,000,000 distinct CDR3 sequences, roughly 31% occurring once. The sample consisted of cultured CD8+ T cells from PBMCs, taken from culture after CMV antigen stimulation. These TCRs come from a human donor in good health (CMV status not recorded). Some clones in this sample may be carry-over from other donors' samples. Each CDR3 is given with its conserved first and last residue. Fields, in order: D gene, V gene, J gene, clone size, CDR3 DNA, CDR3 protein. The D gene is left open where the match is weak. The size entry is marked missing in some rows and otherwise reads once, few, many or a size class.

.	TRBV5-6	TRBJ1-4	many	TGTGCCAGCAGCTTGGTCGAAGGGAGGGGCGAAAAACTGTTTTTT	CASSLVEGRGEKLFF
TRBD1	TRBV11-2	TRBJ2-1	.	TGTGCCAGCAGCGCGGGGCGGACAGGGATCTTCAATGAGCAGTTCTTC	CASSAGRTGIFNEQFF
.	TRBV7-8	TRBJ2-7	many	TGTGCCAGCAGCTTAGGCAGGGGTGAACGAACCTACGAGCAGTACTTC	CASSLGRGERTYEQYF
.	TRBV12-3/TRBV12-4	TRBJ2-7	few	TGTGCCAGCAGTTTTGGGGAAAGCGAGCAGTACTTC	CASSFGESEQYF
.	TRBV29-1	TRBJ2-5	.	TGCAGCGTTGTGGCAGGGGAAGAGACCCAGTACTTC	CSVVAGEETQYF
.	TRBV6-6	TRBJ2-1	.	TGTGCCAGCAGTTACTCGGGGGGAACGCATGAGCAGTTCTTC	CASSYSGGTHEQFF
.	TRBV4-3	TRBJ2-3	few	TGCGCCAGCAGCCAAGATGGGGCCCGGGCAGATACGCAGTATTTT	CASSQDGARADTQYF
TRBD2	TRBV7-6	TRBJ2-1	many	TGTGCCAGCAGCTCCAAGAGGCCGGGACTAGCGGATTACAATGAGCAGTTCTTC	CASSSKRPGLADYNEQFF
.	TRBV9	TRBJ1-1	.	TGTGCCAGAAGCGTAGGTGCGAACACTGAAGCTTTCTTT	CARSVGANTEAFF
TRBD1	TRBV27	TRBJ2-3	few	TGTGCCAGCAGTTTAGGTGGACAGGGTCTGACAGATACGCAGTATTTT	CASSLGGQGLTDTQYF
.	TRBV2	TRBJ2-1	.	TGTGCCAGCGGTCCTAACAACTTAGAGCAGTTCTTC	CASGPNNLEQFF
TRBD2	TRBV7-6	TRBJ2-1	.	TGTGCCAGCAGCCTACGAGGGAGGGACAATGAGCAGTTCTTC	CASSLRGRDNEQFF
.	TRBV19	TRBJ1-1	few	TGTGCCAGTAGTATAGATCCTCAGGGAAAGCGAAACACTGAAGCTTTCTTT	CASSIDPQGKRNTEAFF
TRBD1	TRBV7-9	TRBJ2-1	few	TGTGCCAGCAGCCTATTGACAGGGGCCGGCAATGAGCAGTTCTTC	CASSLLTGAGNEQFF
.	TRBV6-2/TRBV6-3	TRBJ2-1	.	TGTGCCAGCAGTCCTCGTCCCTCGGCGAATGAGCAGTTCTTC	CASSPRPSANEQFF
.	TRBV7-6	TRBJ2-1	.	TGTGCCAGCAGTTCAGGGGAAAGCTCCTACAATGAGCAGTTCTTC	CASSSGESSYNEQFF
TRBD2	TRBV7-8	TRBJ2-3	few	TGTGCCAGCAGCTTAGGGCTAGCGGGGGGCGGGGATACGCAGTATTTT	CASSLGLAGGGDTQYF